This TCR beta chain was captured by sequencing in a study of blood T cell repertoires in COVID-19. Produced via immunoSEQ multiplex PCR; TCRdb's table is partial and in-frame only. The sample yields some 270,000 clones, more than 75% seen once. The sequence was obtained from a woman of 80 years or more with COVID-19, enrolled during active disease. Sequenced input: peripheral blood.

The CDR3 nucleotides read TGTGCCAGCAGTTTCCCCCGGGACAGGGGGTTGCCCGGGGAGCTGTTTTTT. This translates into CASSFPRDRGLPGELFF. The V gene is TRBV27, the J gene TRBJ2-2, with 11 bases matching TRBD1. Losses at the gene ends were 3 bases for V and 6 bases for J; bases not matched to a gene: 9. The CDR3 length is 17 residues. From germline, CDR1 is MNHEY and CDR2 SMNVEV (reference sequence).